This T cell receptor (beta chain) was identified in a study of T cell repertoires in cytomegalovirus infection. Study as a whole: Epitope selection comprised recently identified HLA-C-restricted CMV epitopes and well-studied HLA-B-restricted CMV epitopes.

Details on this clonotype: As yet, its antigen is unknown.

CDR1 is MNHNY, CDR2 SVGAGI, per germline (reference sequence). The CDR3 extends over 13 amino acids. Trimming stripped 5 bases from V and 7 bases from J, with 11 bases between. TCRdb re-called the reads through MiXCR, storing one row per CDR3 protein. The top ten clones hold roughly 18% of a sample with 600,000 to 700,000 distinct CDR3 sequences, roughly 33% of them seen once. Study findings and constraints: HLA-C-restricted CMV-specific TCR beta clonotypes were dominant in the ex vivo response.

Material: cultured PBMCs, obtained from culture after CMV antigen stimulation. The V and J genes are TRBV6-6 and TRBJ1-4; D perhaps matches TRBD1 (6 bases). The sequence derives from a human donor in good health (CMV status not recorded). Some clones in this sample may be carry-over from other donors' samples. The CDR3 loop is CASSDRDIEKLFF. DNA for the CDR3: TGTGCCAGCAGTGATCGGGACATTGAAAAACTGTTTTTT.